Included here is one T cell receptor beta chain sequence, with context. Its cognate antigen has yet to be identified. No base quality information exists; no much larger clone differs at one position. V trim: 5 bases; J trim: 4 bases; unmatched bases: 8. CDR1 and CDR2 were assigned from the germline V gene as SGDLS and YYNGEE. From the cysteine through the phenylalanine, the CDR3 covers 14 amino acids. Of the read, only the CDR3 DNA is kept; its 42 bases are in frame from base 1. The data originate from a study of blood T cell repertoires in COVID-19 (dated by TCRdb to about 2020). With respect to the entire study: Samples from collaborators originated in the United States, Italy and Spain and spanned both the acute and convalescent phases of COVID-19. The material from the prospective study consisted of cDNA or gDNA derived from T cells, B-cell-depleted T cells, or PBMCs. Subjects who had been exposed to COVID-19, were actively infected with it, or had recovered from it provided the deeply sampled blood TCRbeta repertoires that made up the dataset. The repertoires were made available in a free public database intended to serve as a resource for research on the immune response to SARS-CoV-2. The samples were drawn from the first 160 participants of the ongoing ImmuneRACE study and from 950 to 1,500 subjects provided by 6 global collaborators. A de-identified subject ID, COVID-19 status, age in years and sex were almost always included in the sample metadata. Where available, HLA class I and class II types were obtained from metadata supplied by the sample provider rather than from assay-based typing. What the work shows at the level of the full study, not this receptor alone: Clinical and demographic metadata were provided uncurated, with the amount varying by source and participant.

Each collaborating institution followed its own protocols to collect whole blood in K2EDTA tubes. For TCRbeta analysis, collaborator samples were shipped as frozen whole blood, as isolated PBMCs, or as DNA extracted from either sample type. TCRbeta CDR3 regions were amplified from genomic DNA using the immunoSEQ Assay, a bias-controlled multiplex PCR. In the original analysis: Nucleated cell counts per sample were estimated from amplification of reference gene primers within the assay. To quantify the absolute abundance of each unique TCRbeta CDR3 rearrangement, sequence reads were collapsed and filtered. For each sample, productive Simpson clonality was calculated as the square root of Simpson's diversity index over productive rearrangements. TCRdb stores this immuneACCESS table with in-frame sequences only. Part of the clones is absent; in the studies checked, under half of the shortfall reflects unresolved V genes, and no reason is known for the rest. The DNA gave D and trimming, while V, J and clone size come from that table. The sample yields 170,000 or so clones; almost 85% were counted once. Clones ranked in the top ten supply less than 15% of the sample.

The rearrangement joined TRBV9 to TRBJ1-2; the junction holds 7 bases that match TRBD1. The TCR was taken from a man in his late teens or twenties with active or convalescent COVID-19. Sequenced: peripheral blood. The DNA reads TGTGCCAGCAGACGGGACAGTAATTTCTATGGCTACACCTTC. Translation gives CASRRDSNFYGYTF. The entire variable domain, with the stretches around the CDR3 drawn from the reference TRBV9 and TRBJ1-2 proteins, is DSGVTQTPKHLITATGQRVTLRCSPRSGDLSVYWYQQSLDQGLQFLIQYYNGEERAKGNILERFSAQQFPDLHSELNLSSLELGDSALYFCASRRDSNFYGYTFGSGTRLTVV.